The next 2 T cell receptor beta chains were all read from a single sample in a study of graft-versus-host responses after intestinal transplantation. Profiling relied on immunoSEQ multiplex PCR, and the TCRdb table lists in-frame clones only, not all of them. This table holds about 86,000 clones, about 85% found once. Their cognate antigens are unknown. Sequencing was performed on unstimulated CD4+ T cells sorted from spleen or lymph node cells, taken before transplant. The receptors here all came from a human donor who was the organ donor for an intestinal transplant.

This clone occurred once. V is TRBV6-6 and J is TRBJ2-5; D might be TRBD2 (5 bases). The CDR3 is 12 amino acids. V was cut by 5 bases and J by 5 bases, with 9 bases left in between. From germline, CDR1 is MNHNY and CDR2 SVGAGI (reference sequence). This CDR3 reads CASSPRGETQYF. CDR3 bases: TGTGCCAGCAGTCCTCGAGGGGAGACCCAGTACTTC.

V gene TRBV2 combines with J gene TRBJ1-5, with D unclear. The CDR3 has 12 amino acids. The V and J ends lost 8 bases and 7 bases respectively, with 12 bases between them. Germline CDR1 SNHLY, CDR2 FYNNEI. CDR3: CASGAEAQPQHF. CDR3 DNA sequence: TGTGCCAGCGGTGCCGAGGCGCAGCCCCAGCATTTT.